This T cell receptor beta chain was identified during a study of molecular identifiers for immune sequencing clone quantification. Background on the study: Five portions were made in replicates from RNA of roughly 20,000 or 100,000 naive CD8 cells, and four underwent sequencing. Study-wide results and caveats: Clones above 20 RNA copies contained over 98% of effector molecules and under 1% of naive molecules.

Each library that profiled naive CD8 cells came from around 20,000 to 1,000,000 sorted cells with 10%, 30% or 50% RNA. The CDR3 covers 20 residues. V shed 1 base, J shed 1 base, and the junction held 18 bases outside the gene matches. CDR1 and CDR2 from the germline V gene are MNHEY and SMNVEV (reference sequence). Notes on this clonotype: The antigen is undetermined.

Libraries of bulk TCR were made by previously described methods (with listed TCR primers). Using its own MiXCR run on the PCR reads, TCRdb lists one record per CDR3 protein. The sample lists more than 550,000 distinct CDR3 sequences, around 25% occurring once. This sequence originates from a human donor in good health. Some libraries in this study had Jurkat cell RNA spiked in. Source material: naive CD8+ T cells from blood, with Jurkat cell RNA spiked in. Documented subset: FACS-sorted CD8+CD4-CCR7+CD45RA+ naive T cells. The rearrangement joins TRBV27 to TRBJ1-1; 7 bases match TRBD1. The CDR3 coding sequence is TGTGCCAGCAGTTTATTTTATACCTCCGAGGGGGCGCTACCGAACACTGAAGCTTTCTTT. As protein: CASSLFYTSEGALPNTEAFF.